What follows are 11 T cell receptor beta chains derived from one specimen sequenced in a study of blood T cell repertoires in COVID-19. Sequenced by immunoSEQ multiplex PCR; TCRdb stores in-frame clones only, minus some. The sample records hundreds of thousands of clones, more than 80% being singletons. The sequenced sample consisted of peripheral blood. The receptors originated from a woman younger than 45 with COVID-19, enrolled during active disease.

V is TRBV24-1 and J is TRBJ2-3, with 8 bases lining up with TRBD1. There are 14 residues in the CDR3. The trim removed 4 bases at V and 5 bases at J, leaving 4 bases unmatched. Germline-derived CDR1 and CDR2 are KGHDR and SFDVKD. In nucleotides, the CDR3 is TGTGCCACCAGTGACCAAACAGGGGGAGATACGCAGTATTTT. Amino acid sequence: CATSDQTGGDTQYF.

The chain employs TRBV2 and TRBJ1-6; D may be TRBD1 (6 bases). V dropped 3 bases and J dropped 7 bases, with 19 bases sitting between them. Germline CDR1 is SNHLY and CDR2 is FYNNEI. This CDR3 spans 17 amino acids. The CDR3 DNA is TGTGCCAGCAGTGACGGACTCGGACAGACTGCGAATTCACCCCTCCACTTT. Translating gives CASSDGLGQTANSPLHF.

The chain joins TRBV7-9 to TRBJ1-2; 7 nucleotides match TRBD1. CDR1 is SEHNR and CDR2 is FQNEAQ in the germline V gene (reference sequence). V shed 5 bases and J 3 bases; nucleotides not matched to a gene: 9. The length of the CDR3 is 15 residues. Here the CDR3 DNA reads TGTGCCAGCAGCCATCCGAGGGGGCCCCACTATGGCTACACCTTC. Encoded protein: CASSHPRGPHYGYTF.

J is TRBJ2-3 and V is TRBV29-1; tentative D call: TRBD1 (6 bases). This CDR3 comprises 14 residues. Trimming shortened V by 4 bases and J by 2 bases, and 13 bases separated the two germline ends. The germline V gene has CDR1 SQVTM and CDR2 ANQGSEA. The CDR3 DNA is TGCAGCGTTGTTCGGACAGATTTCACAGATACGCAGTATTTT. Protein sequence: CSVVRTDFTDTQYF.

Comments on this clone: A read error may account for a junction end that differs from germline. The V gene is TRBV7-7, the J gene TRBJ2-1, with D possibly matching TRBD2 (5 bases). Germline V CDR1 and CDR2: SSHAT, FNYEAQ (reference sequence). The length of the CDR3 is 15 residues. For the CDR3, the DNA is TGTGCTAGCAGCCCCTATCTATCGGGGTTGAATGAGCAGTTCTTC. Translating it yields CASSPYLSGLNEQFF.

The CDR3 nucleotides read TGTGCCAGCAGCCACAGGGGTAGGACTGAAGCTTTCTTT. This encodes CASSHRGRTEAFF. This rearrangement joins TRBV5-5 to TRBJ1-1; 7 nucleotides match TRBD1. The length of the CDR3 is 13 residues. Trimming removed 4 bases from V and 5 bases from J; junction bases left unmatched: 5. Germline CDR1 SGHKS, CDR2 YYEKEE (reference sequence). The entire variable domain, with the rest obtained from reference TRBV5-5 and TRBJ1-1, is as follows: DAGVTQSPTHLIKTRGQQVTLRCSPISGHKSVSWYQQVLGQGPQFIFQYYEKEERGRGNFPDRFSARQFPNYSSELNVNALLLGDSALYLCASSHRGRTEAFFGQGTRLTVV.

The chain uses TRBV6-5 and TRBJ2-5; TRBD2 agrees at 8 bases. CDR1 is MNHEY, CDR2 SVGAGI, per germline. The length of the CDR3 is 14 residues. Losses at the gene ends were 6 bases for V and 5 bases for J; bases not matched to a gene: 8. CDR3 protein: CASSAGLAQETQYF. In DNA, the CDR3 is TGTGCCAGCAGCGCCGGACTAGCCCAGGAGACCCAGTACTTC.

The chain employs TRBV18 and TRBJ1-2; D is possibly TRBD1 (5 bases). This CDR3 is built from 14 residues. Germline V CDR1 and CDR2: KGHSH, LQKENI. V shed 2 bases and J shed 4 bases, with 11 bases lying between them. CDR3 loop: CASSPTDGGYGYTF. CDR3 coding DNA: TGTGCCAGCTCACCAACGGACGGGGGCTATGGCTACACCTTC. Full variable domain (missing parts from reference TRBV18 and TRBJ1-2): NAGVMQNPRHLVRRRGQEARLRCSPMKGHSHVYWYRQLPEEGLKFMVYLQKENIIDESGMPKERFSAEFPKEGPSILRIQQVVRGDSAAYFCASSPTDGGYGYTFGSGTRLTVV.

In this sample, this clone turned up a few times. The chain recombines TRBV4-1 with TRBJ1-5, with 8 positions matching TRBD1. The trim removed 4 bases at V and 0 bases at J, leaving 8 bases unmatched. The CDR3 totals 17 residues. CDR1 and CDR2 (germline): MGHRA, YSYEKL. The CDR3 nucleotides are TGCGCCAGCAGCCCCCGGGACAGGAGATATAGCAATCAGCCCCAGCATTTT. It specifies CASSPRDRRYSNQPQHF.

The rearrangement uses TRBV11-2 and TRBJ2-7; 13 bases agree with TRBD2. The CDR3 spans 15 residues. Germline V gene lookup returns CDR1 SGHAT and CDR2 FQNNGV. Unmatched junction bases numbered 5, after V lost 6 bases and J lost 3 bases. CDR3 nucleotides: TGTGCCAGCAGTCAGACTAGCGGGAGGTTCTACGAGCAGTACGTC. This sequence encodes CASSQTSGRFYEQYV.

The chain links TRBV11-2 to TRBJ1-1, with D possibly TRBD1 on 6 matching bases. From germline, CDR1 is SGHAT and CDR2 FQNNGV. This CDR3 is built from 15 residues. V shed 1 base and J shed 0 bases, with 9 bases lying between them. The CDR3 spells CASSLGHRVNTEAFF. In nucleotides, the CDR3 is TGTGCCAGCAGCTTAGGTCACAGGGTGAACACTGAAGCTTTCTTT.